The 15 T cell receptor beta chains below all came from one sample that was sequenced in a study of post-analysis software for immune sequencing data. Their specific antigens are unknown. TCR beta cDNA libraries included unique molecular identifiers. TCRdb recomputed calls from the PCR reads with MiXCR, one row per CDR3 protein. The table lists 600,000 to 700,000 distinct CDR3 sequences, 59% of them singletons. Study findings and constraints: Four to six TRBV segments were more frequent in patients than controls; TRBV5-6, TRBV5-1 and TRBV20-1 belonged to this group.

Source material: blood. These TCRs come from a girl aged 2 to 10 with multiple sclerosis.

There are a few counts of this clonotype. The rearrangement uses TRBV6-5 and TRBJ1-1; D gene uncertain. The CDR3 covers 13 residues. Looked up from germline, CDR1 is MNHEY and CDR2 is SVGAGI. V shed 5 bases and J shed 1 base, with 8 bases lying between them. The CDR3 here is CASSAPRNTEAFF. The CDR3 region has the DNA TGTGCCAGCAGTGCCCCACGGAACACTGAAGCTTTCTTT.

This clonotype appeared a single time. This rearrangement joins TRBV12-3 or TRBV12-4 to TRBJ2-7, with 9 bases aligning to TRBD1. The J call is doubtful: the DNA matches TRBJ2-5 better. The CDR3 contains 17 residues. The CDR3 DNA is TGTGCCAGCAGTTTCCCTAAAGCTACAGGGGGCATAGAGACCCAGTACTTC. This codes for CASSFPKATGGIETQYF.

The CDR3, as DNA: TGTGCCAGCAGTCCCCGTAGACAGGGTGTTATAACTGAAGCTTTCTTT. This codes for CASSPRRQGVITEAFF. This sequence joins TRBV12-3 or TRBV12-4 and TRBJ1-1, with 7 nucleotides matching TRBD1. The V and J ends lost 5 bases and 5 bases, in that order; junction bases with no gene match: 14. There are 16 residues in the CDR3.

This clonotype turned up a few times. A much bigger clone sits one base away, suggesting this may be a read error. The CDR3: CAIREQAINQPQHF. The CDR3 DNA follows: TGTGCCATCAGGGAACAGGCGATCAATCAGCCCCAGCATTTT. The chain recombines TRBV10-3 with TRBJ1-5; D may be TRBD1 (5 bases). The CDR3 extends over 14 amino acids. CDR1 is ENHRY and CDR2 is SYGVKD in the germline V gene. Trimming took off 6 bases at V and 3 bases at J, with 12 bases between the two ends.

V is TRBV6-5 and J is TRBJ2-3, with D tentatively TRBD2 (5 bases). The CDR3 runs 14 residues. Germline V lookup: CDR1 MNHEY, CDR2 SVGAGI. The germline V and J ends were trimmed by 2 bases and 2 bases, with 8 bases remaining between them. For the CDR3, the DNA is TGTGCCAGCAGTTACGGGGAGATCACAGATACGCAGTATTTT. This gives the protein CASSYGEITDTQYF.

This chain connects TRBV6-6 to TRBJ2-1, with 10 positions matching TRBD1. CDR1 and CDR2 (germline): MNHNY, SVGAGI (reference sequence). The CDR3 is 15 residues long. After removal of 2 bases from V and 8 bases from J, the junction contained 6 bases not matched to a gene. The CDR3: CASSYGTGAWDEQFF. CDR3 nucleotide sequence: TGTGCCAGCAGTTACGGGACAGGGGCCTGGGATGAGCAGTTCTTC.

The V call is TRBV4-1, the J call TRBJ1-4, with TRBD1 as a possible D gene (6 bases). The germline V gene encodes CDR1 MGHRA and CDR2 YSYEKL. Trimming shortened V by 2 bases and J by 1 base, and 11 bases separated the two germline ends. CDR3 length: 16 amino acids. In DNA, the CDR3 is TGCGCCAGCAGCCAACCCGGCAGGGGAACTAATGAAAAACTGTTTTTT. This gives the protein CASSQPGRGTNEKLFF.

The chain links TRBV6-1 to TRBJ2-3; the D gene is possibly TRBD1 (6 bases). The CDR3 has 14 amino acids. Trimming stripped 10 bases from V and 3 bases from J, with 17 bases between. The V gene's germline CDR1 is MNHNS and CDR2 SASEGT. The CDR3 nucleotides read TGTGCCACCCAGGGGTGGTTGAGGACAGATACGCAGTATTTT. It specifies CATQGWLRTDTQYF.

The sample holds a few counts of this clonotype. J is TRBJ2-3 and V is TRBV20-1; no reliable D call. The CDR3 covers 13 residues. The V gene lost 5 bases and the J gene lost 6 bases, with 15 bases spanning the gap. Germline V lookup: CDR1 DFQATT, CDR2 SNEGSKA (reference sequence). The CDR3 loop is CSARGPQWDTQYF. CDR3 bases: TGCAGTGCTCGAGGACCGCAGTGGGATACGCAGTATTTT.

This clonotype was seen more than once but under ten times. This chain uses TRBV7-2 with TRBJ2-5; the D gene could be TRBD1 or TRBD2 (5 bases each). The CDR3 length is 15 residues. V was pared by 4 bases and J by 5 bases, with 17 bases between. Germline V gives CDR1 SGHTA, CDR2 FQGNSA. CDR3 sequence reads: CASSSTQGVWETQYF. CDR3 DNA sequence: TGTGCCAGCAGCTCTACTCAGGGAGTTTGGGAGACCCAGTACTTC.

This clonotype was seen more than once but under ten times. The V gene is TRBV14, the J gene TRBJ1-5, with unresolved D. The V gene lost 5 bases and the J gene lost 2 bases, with 7 bases spanning the gap. CDR1 SGHDN and CDR2 FVKESK come from the germline V gene. The length of the CDR3 is 13 residues. This CDR3 reads CASSYSGNQPQHF. The CDR3 DNA is TGTGCCAGCAGCTACTCGGGCAATCAGCCCCAGCATTTT.

The chain is built from TRBV12-3 or TRBV12-4 and TRBJ2-1, with 14 bases matching TRBD2. CDR3 length: 18 residues. Trimming took 10 bases from V and 1 from J; bases not matched to a gene: 12. DNA of the CDR3: TGTGCCAACATTCCCGGGACTAGCGGGAGCCCATCCTACAATGAGCAGTTCTTC. Translation gives CANIPGTSGSPSYNEQFF.

This clonotype has only one observation. The J gene is TRBJ1-2, the V gene TRBV6-5; D not certain. Looked up from germline, CDR1 is MNHEY and CDR2 is SVGAGI. The CDR3 loop spans 13 amino acids. V lost 5 bases to trimming and J lost 3 bases, with 10 bases between them. The CDR3 sequence is CASSREDYYGYTF. CDR3 sequence (DNA): TGTGCCAGCAGTCGAGAGGATTACTATGGCTACACCTTC.

This clonotype was seen more than once but under ten times. The chain uses TRBV7-9 and TRBJ2-1, with 8 positions matching TRBD2. CDR3 length: 16 residues. Germline lookup yields CDR1 SEHNR and CDR2 FQNEAQ (reference sequence). V shed 0 bases and J 0 bases; nucleotides not matched to a gene: 1. The CDR3 here is CASSLALAVSYNEQFF. CDR3 sequence (DNA): TGTGCCAGCAGCTTAGCACTAGCGGTCTCCTACAATGAGCAGTTCTTC.

The V call is TRBV29-1, the J call TRBJ1-2; the D gene is possibly TRBD1 (6 bases). V gave up 7 bases and J gave up 4 bases, with 19 bases separating them. Germline V CDR1 and CDR2: SQVTM, ANQGSEA. The CDR3 extends over 14 amino acids. CDR3 sequence: CSAISATGTYGYTF. DNA of the CDR3: TGCAGCGCTATCAGCGCTACAGGGACCTATGGCTACACCTTC.